A selection of T cell receptor beta chains follows, all from one sample in a study of breast tumors, draining lymph nodes, adjacent tissues. One entry per CDR3 protein results from TCRdb running MiXCR on the multiplex PCR reads. The data show around 170,000 distinct CDR3 sequences, 33% seen once. The specimen was axillary lymph node tissue. The receptors stem from a female donor with breast cancer. Some clones in this sample may be carry-over from other donors' samples. Each CDR3 is given with its conserved first and last residue. D genes are given only for firm matches. Some rows mark clone size as missing; the rest say once, few, many or name a class of expanded clone.

d_gene: TRBD1; abundance: many; v_gene: TRBV20-1; j_gene: TRBJ1-4; CDR3nt: TGCAGTGCATATGGACAGGGCAGAAATGAAAAACTGTTTTTT; CDR3aa: CSAYGQGRNEKLFF
d_gene: TRBD1; abundance: many; v_gene: TRBV7-9; j_gene: TRBJ2-7; CDR3nt: TGTGCCAGCAGCTTAGATCGCGTCAGGGGGTCCTACGAGCAGTACTTC; CDR3aa: CASSLDRVRGSYEQYF
d_gene: -; abundance: many; v_gene: TRBV3-1; j_gene: TRBJ1-6; CDR3nt: TGTGCCAGCAGCCCGGGGATGGTGGGTTCACCCCTCCACTTT; CDR3aa: CASSPGMVGSPLHF
d_gene: -; abundance: many; v_gene: TRBV7-3; j_gene: TRBJ2-1; CDR3nt: TGTGCCAGCAGCTTAAAAGGGGCGGGTACTACCTACAATGAGCAGTTCTTC; CDR3aa: CASSLKGAGTTYNEQFF
d_gene: -; abundance: many; v_gene: TRBV19; j_gene: TRBJ2-2; CDR3nt: TGTGCCAGTAGTATCGGCTGGGCGGGTGGCACCGGGGAGCTGTTTTTT; CDR3aa: CASSIGWAGGTGELFF
d_gene: TRBD1; abundance: -; v_gene: TRBV2; j_gene: TRBJ1-2; CDR3nt: TGTGCCAGCAGTGAAAGCAGGGGGCGTGGCTACACCTTC; CDR3aa: CASSESRGRGYTF
d_gene: -; abundance: -; v_gene: TRBV5-6; j_gene: TRBJ1-4; CDR3nt: TGTGCCAGCAGCTTGGCCGGATCTGGGCACAGGCTGCTTTTT; CDR3aa: CASSLAGSGHRLLF
d_gene: TRBD2; abundance: many; v_gene: TRBV6-6; j_gene: TRBJ2-1; CDR3nt: TGTGCCAGCAGTTTCAGACCAAGACTAGCGGGGCTCCTAAATGAGCAGTTCTTC; CDR3aa: CASSFRPRLAGLLNEQFF
d_gene: TRBD2; abundance: many; v_gene: TRBV10-3; j_gene: TRBJ2-1; CDR3nt: TGTGCCATCAGTGATTTGCTAGCGGGCGGTGGGGTCGATGAGCAGTTCTTC; CDR3aa: CAISDLLAGGGVDEQFF
d_gene: -; abundance: few; v_gene: TRBV20-1; j_gene: TRBJ2-3; CDR3nt: TGCAGTGCTAGATCGTTCCAGGGGGGGGCAGATACGCAGTATTTT; CDR3aa: CSARSFQGGADTQYF
d_gene: -; abundance: many; v_gene: TRBV2; j_gene: TRBJ2-7; CDR3nt: TGTGCCAGCGATCCCGGGACGGACTCCTACGAGCAGTACTTC; CDR3aa: CASDPGTDSYEQYF
d_gene: -; abundance: many; v_gene: TRBV29-1; j_gene: TRBJ1-3; CDR3nt: TGCAGCGTTGAAGGGCAGGGCTCTCGGACCATATATTTT; CDR3aa: CSVEGQGSRTIYF
d_gene: -; abundance: -; v_gene: TRBV5-6; j_gene: TRBJ2-7; CDR3nt: TGTGCCAGCAGCGGCCCCGACCCTGAGTCCGACGAGCAGTACTTC; CDR3aa: CASSGPDPESDEQYF
d_gene: -; abundance: many; v_gene: TRBV14; j_gene: TRBJ2-7; CDR3nt: TGTGCCAGCAGCCAAGATTTCTCCAGGGCCAAGGAGCAGTACTTC; CDR3aa: CASSQDFSRAKEQYF